The following is a T cell receptor beta chain sequence with its context. The antigen remains undetermined. Here immunoSEQ multiplex PCR was the method, and the copy in TCRdb shows in-frame clones only, minus some. The sample yields 150,000 or so clones, about 90% seen once. The germline V gene encodes CDR1 MGHDK and CDR2 SYGVNS. V lost 1 base to trimming and J lost 2 bases; unmatched junction nucleotides: 4. The CDR3 has 15 residues. The data derive from a study of T cell responses to AZD1222 COVID-19 vaccine. Study results and limitations: It should be noted that donors were predominantly white British and more often female, and clonal diversity was possibly underestimated. Epitopes outside B.1.351 and B.1.1.7 mutated regions reportedly drew nearly half of spike TCRs. Spike-spanning, vaccine-associated CD4 TCRs were dominant at 160-218 and 743-854.

The chain carries TRBV25-1 and TRBJ2-5; TRBD2 matches at 7 bases. The input for sequencing was peripheral blood, taken 28 days after the second AZD1222 dose. This TCR derives from an adult who received the AZD1222 COVID-19 vaccine. The CDR3 coding sequence is TGTGCCAGCAGTGAATTGAGGACTAGACAAGAGACCCAGTACTTC. The encoded protein is CASSELRTRQETQYF.